This passage covers 12 T cell receptor beta chains from one sample sequenced in a study of T cell responses to AZD1222 COVID-19 vaccine. Generated by immunoSEQ multiplex PCR, the TCRdb table keeps only in-frame clones and is missing some. This table has 90,000 to 150,000 clones, around nine tenths appearing once. The material was peripheral blood, obtained on day 0 of AZD1222 vaccination. Every receptor here comes from an adult in good health.

The chain couples TRBV29-1 to TRBJ1-2; D possibly corresponds to TRBD1 (5 bases). CDR1 is SQVTM, CDR2 ANQGSEA, per germline. This CDR3 is 13 amino acids long. The V end lost 0 bases, the J end lost 5 bases, and 10 bases lay between the germline ends. The CDR3 loop reads CSVEDLAGYGYTF. CDR3 DNA: TGCAGCGTTGAAGATCTAGCAGGGTATGGCTACACCTTC. The entire variable domain, with the rest obtained from reference TRBV29-1 and TRBJ1-2, is as follows: SAVISQKPSRDICQRGTSLTIQCQVDSQVTMMFWYRQQPGQSLTLIATANQGSEATYESGFVIDKFPISRPNLTFSTLTVSNMSPEDSSIYLCSVEDLAGYGYTFGSGTRLTVV.

The chain joins TRBV19 to TRBJ2-7; TRBD2 matches 8 bases. The V and J ends lost 3 bases and 5 bases, in that order; junction bases with no gene match: 6. This CDR3 is 14 amino acids long. CDR1 LNHDA and CDR2 SQIVND come from the germline V gene (reference sequence). Written as DNA, the CDR3 is TGTGCCAGTAGTATCAGCGGGAGCGTCAACGAGCAGTACTTC. It encodes CASSISGSVNEQYF. The variable domain in full, with the rest retrieved from reference TRBV19 and TRBJ2-7, is DGGITQSPKYLFRKEGQNVTLSCEQNLNHDAMYWYRQDPGQGLRLIYYSQIVNDFQKGDIAEGYSVSREKKESFPLTVTSAQKNPTAFYLCASSISGSVNEQYFGPGTRLTVT.

The CDR3 bases are TGTGCCAGCGGATTGGGGGCCCCGCCCGGGGAGCTGTTTTTT. Translated, it gives CASGLGAPPGELFF. The chain uses TRBV2 and TRBJ2-2; D is perhaps TRBD1 (6 bases). Between the trimmed V and J ends, which lost 8 bases and 6 bases, there was a span of 16 bases. The CDR3 consists of 14 residues. Germline V gene sequence: CDR1 SNHLY, CDR2 FYNNEI.

The chain recombines TRBV18 with TRBJ2-1, with 10 bases fitting TRBD2. Trimming cost V 5 bases and J 0 bases; bases outside gene matches: 4. From germline, CDR1 is KGHSH and CDR2 LQKENI. This CDR3 is built from 16 residues. CDR3 sequence reads: CASSSASGSSYNEQFF. The CDR3 bases are TGTGCCAGCTCATCCGCTAGCGGGAGCTCCTACAATGAGCAGTTCTTC.

The V and J genes are TRBV5-5 and TRBJ1-2; D not certain. The V gene's germline CDR1 is SGHKS and CDR2 YYEKEE (reference sequence). The CDR3 loop spans 14 amino acids. Trimming took off 5 bases at V and 8 bases at J, with 19 bases between the two ends. The CDR3 loop is CASSLSRGAGGYTF. In DNA form, the CDR3 reads TGTGCCAGCAGTTTATCGCGGGGTGCCGGCGGCTACACCTTC. Full variable domain (remainder filled in from reference TRBV5-5 and TRBJ1-2): DAGVTQSPTHLIKTRGQQVTLRCSPISGHKSVSWYQQVLGQGPQFIFQYYEKEERGRGNFPDRFSARQFPNYSSELNVNALLLGDSALYLCASSLSRGAGGYTFGSGTRLTVV.

The rearrangement links TRBV5-1 to TRBJ2-2; D remains ambiguous. The CDR3 spans 14 residues. The germline V and J ends were trimmed by 3 bases and 2 bases, with 8 bases remaining between them. CDR1 and CDR2 (germline): SGHRS, YFSETQ. CDR3 DNA: TGCGCCAGCAGCTCTGGGCATAACACCGGGGAGCTGTTTTTT. This codes for CASSSGHNTGELFF. The full variable domain, in which reference TRBV5-1 and TRBJ2-2 provide the parts outside the CDR3, is KAGVTQTPRYLIKTRGQQVTLSCSPISGHRSVSWYQQTPGQGLQFLFEYFSETQRNKGNFPGRFSGRQFSNSRSEMNVSTLELGDSALYLCASSSGHNTGELFFGEGSRLTVL.

This clone appeared a few times. The chain recombines TRBV10-3 with TRBJ2-3; D is possibly TRBD2 (6 bases). The V gene's germline CDR1 is ENHRY and CDR2 SYGVKD. This CDR3 is built from 14 residues. Trimming took off 5 bases at V and 3 bases at J, with 12 bases between the two ends. CDR3 sequence: CAISYREMTDTQYF. CDR3 in DNA: TGTGCCATCAGTTATCGGGAGATGACAGATACGCAGTATTTT.

This sequence joins TRBV7-2 and TRBJ1-5; 7 bases agree with TRBD1. The germline gives CDR1 SGHTA, CDR2 FQGNSA. V shed 5 bases and J 3 bases; nucleotides not matched to a gene: 7. The CDR3 extends over 15 amino acids. CDR3 sequence: CASSTQTGPNQPQHF. In DNA, the CDR3 is TGTGCCAGCAGCACTCAGACAGGGCCCAATCAGCCCCAGCATTTT.

V and J are TRBV7-2 and TRBJ2-2; D gene unclear. CDR1 and CDR2 (germline): SGHTA, FQGNSA. V was clipped by 3 bases and J by 5 bases, with 7 bases between them. The CDR3 extends over 13 amino acids. This CDR3 is CASSLGQTGELFF. In DNA form, the CDR3 reads TGTGCCAGCAGCTTGGGTCAGACCGGGGAGCTGTTTTTT.

The genes are TRBV2 and TRBJ2-6; possibly TRBD2 for D (5 bases). The CDR3 totals 14 residues. The V gene's germline CDR1 is SNHLY and CDR2 FYNNEI. V lost 8 bases to trimming and J lost 1 base, with 9 bases between them. Here the CDR3 reads CASGRRSGANVLTF. In DNA form, the CDR3 reads TGTGCCAGCGGGAGAAGGTCTGGGGCCAACGTCCTGACTTTC.

There are a few counts of this clone. V is TRBV28 and J is TRBJ1-6; D unresolved. Germline CDR1 is MDHEN and CDR2 is SYDVKM. The CDR3 spans 15 residues. V was pared by 10 bases and J by 0 bases, with 13 bases between. CDR3 coding DNA: TGTGCCACCCGGACGGGGAGCTCCTATAATTCACCCCTCCACTTT. Translating it yields CATRTGSSYNSPLHF.

This clone was recorded a few times. The chain combines TRBV29-1 with TRBJ1-4; 7 bases agree with TRBD1. The V gene's germline CDR1 is SQVTM and CDR2 ANQGSEA. This CDR3 comprises 13 residues. V dropped 5 bases and J dropped 7; count of bases not matched to a gene: 7. Here the CDR3 DNA reads TGCAGCGTTCCGACAGGGATCGGTGAAAAACTGTTTTTT. Translation: CSVPTGIGEKLFF. Full variable domain (missing parts from reference TRBV29-1 and TRBJ1-4): SAVISQKPSRDICQRGTSLTIQCQVDSQVTMMFWYRQQPGQSLTLIATANQGSEATYESGFVIDKFPISRPNLTFSTLTVSNMSPEDSSIYLCSVPTGIGEKLFFGSGTQLSVL.